These T cell receptor beta chains were read from a single sample in a study of blood T cells in healthy people across ages. Using its own MiXCR run on the 5' RACE reads, TCRdb lists one record per CDR3 protein. The sample has 1 million or so distinct CDR3 sequences; roughly a quarter are singletons. These data were also filed under a second study, of T cells of mothers and their children.

Source material: blood. The source is a girl aged 2-9 years in good health. CDR3s include the opening cysteine and the closing phenylalanine or tryptophan. D genes are given only for firm matches. Clone size is given for some rows only: seen once, a few or many times, or a class if the clone is expanded.

NA | TRBJ1-5 | NA | TRBV6-5 | CASSYSGASNQPQHF | TGTGCCAGCAGTTACTCCGGGGCCTCCAATCAGCCCCAGCATTTT
TRBD1 | TRBJ2-7 | NA | TRBV29-1 | CSVGTGTSYEQYF | TGCAGCGTTGGGACAGGAACATCCTACGAGCAGTACTTC
TRBD1 | TRBJ2-1 | few | TRBV20-1 | CSATTDRGIFNEQFF | TGCAGTGCGACCACAGACAGGGGGATTTTTAATGAGCAGTTCTTC
NA | TRBJ1-2 | many | TRBV12-3/TRBV12-4 | CASNPGGGGGYTF | TGTGCCAGCAACCCGGGGGGGGGAGGTGGCTACACCTTC
NA | TRBJ2-1 | NA | TRBV20-1 | CSARLHARGNNEQFF | TGCAGTGCTAGGCTACACGCACGAGGAAACAATGAGCAGTTCTTC
NA | TRBJ2-5 | few | TRBV29-1 | CSVGPGTGEQYF | TGCAGCGTTGGGCCGGGGACGGGAGAGCAGTACTTC
NA | TRBJ2-1 | NA | TRBV7-6 | CASSPRPAEENNEQVF | TGTGCCAGCAGCCCGCGACCTGCCGAAGAAAACAATGAGCAGGTCTTC
NA | TRBJ2-7 | few | TRBV4-1 | CASSQDKAGALEQYF | TGCGCCAGCAGCCAAGATAAAGCAGGCGCCCTCGAGCAGTACTTC
TRBD1 | TRBJ2-5 | NA | TRBV5-1 | CASSLGVGQGQETQYF | TGCGCCAGCAGCTTGGGAGTAGGACAGGGACAAGAGACCCAGTACTTC
NA | TRBJ2-5 | NA | TRBV6-1 | CASSEYHRAQTQETQYF | TGTGCCAGCAGTGAATACCATCGGGCGCAGACCCAAGAGACCCAGTACTTC
NA | TRBJ1-2 | NA | TRBV29-1 | CSASNNYGYTF | TGCAGTGCGTCTAACAACTATGGCTACACCTTC
NA | TRBJ1-3 | NA | TRBV19 | CASLADPGNTIYF | TGTGCCAGTTTGGCGGACCCAGGAAACACCATATATTTT
NA | TRBJ2-5 | many | TRBV12-3/TRBV12-4 | CASSLFGETQYF | TGTGCCAGCAGTTTGTTTGGGGAGACCCAGTACTTC
NA | TRBJ2-2 | NA | TRBV5-1 | CASSLGWERPLSGELFF | TGCGCCAGCAGCCTGGGGTGGGAGCGGCCCCTTTCCGGGGAGCTGTTTTTT
TRBD1 | TRBJ1-2 | NA | TRBV20-1 | CSARTGSGYTF | TGCAGTGCAAGGACAGGGTCTGGCTACACCTTC
NA | TRBJ2-2 | NA | TRBV12-3/TRBV12-4 | CASRSPPGELFF | TGTGCCAGCAGGTCACCTCCCGGGGAGCTGTTTTTT
NA | TRBJ2-1 | few | TRBV6-5 | CASSTVPVAYNEQFF | TGTGCCAGCAGTACAGTGCCAGTAGCCTACAATGAGCAGTTCTTC
NA | TRBJ2-1 | few | TRBV10-3 | CAILRADSYNEQFF | TGTGCCATCCTAAGAGCCGATTCCTACAATGAGCAGTTCTTC
NA | TRBJ2-5 | NA | TRBV28 | CASKDAGMGETQYF | TGTGCCAGCAAGGACGCAGGGATGGGGGAGACCCAGTACTTC
NA | TRBJ2-7 | few | TRBV27 | CASSLQPGPVSPGPYEQYF | TGTGCCAGCAGCCTCCAACCGGGCCCCGTCTCCCCGGGGCCCTACGAGCAGTACTTC
NA | TRBJ1-1 | few | TRBV10-3 | CAIQGTNTEAFF | TGTGCCATCCAGGGGACTAACACCGAAGCTTTCTTT
TRBD2 | TRBJ2-7 | NA | TRBV7-2 | CASSQVAGDYEQYF | TGTGCCAGCAGCCAAGTAGCGGGAGACTACGAGCAGTACTTC
NA | TRBJ2-5 | few | TRBV20-1 | CSARHSWPGRETQYF | TGCAGTGCTAGACACAGCTGGCCGGGAAGGGAGACCCAGTACTTC
NA | TRBJ2-3 | few | TRBV7-9 | CASSSGQSLSTDTQYF | TGTGCCAGCAGCTCCGGACAGTCGCTAAGCACAGATACGCAGTATTTT
NA | TRBJ2-5 | NA | TRBV11-1 | CASSRVQKETQYF | TGTGCCAGCTCGAGGGTACAGAAAGAGACCCAGTACTTC
NA | TRBJ2-7 | NA | TRBV28 | CASRVGTAEQYF | TGTGCCAGCAGAGTCGGGACGGCCGAGCAGTACTTC
TRBD1 | TRBJ1-2 | few | TRBV4-1 | CASRRPGGQDYGYTF | TGCGCCAGCAGACGACCAGGGGGTCAGGACTATGGCTACACCTTC
NA | TRBJ1-5 | NA | TRBV9 | CASSVEGQGQPQHF | TGTGCCAGCAGCGTAGAGGGTCAGGGTCAGCCCCAGCATTTT
TRBD2 | TRBJ2-7 | NA | TRBV29-1 | CSVFQGEGLAGPYDQYF | TGCAGCGTTTTCCAAGGGGAGGGACTAGCGGGACCCTACGACCAGTACTTC
NA | TRBJ1-5 | few | TRBV6-1 | CASSEEAPGTQPQHF | TGTGCCAGCAGTGAGGAAGCTCCGGGAACTCAGCCCCAGCATTTT
NA | TRBJ1-1 | NA | TRBV20-1 | CSATSALNTEAFF | TGCAGTGCTACCTCGGCTCTGAACACTGAAGCTTTCTTT
TRBD1 | TRBJ2-5 | NA | TRBV20-1 | CSVTYEVYLGGSQETQYF | TGCAGTGTTACGTACGAGGTTTATCTAGGGGGCTCCCAAGAGACCCAGTACTTC
NA | TRBJ1-2 | NA | TRBV27 | CASSPGNPTYGYTF | TGTGCCAGCAGCCCAGGGAACCCGACATATGGCTACACCTTC
TRBD1 | TRBJ2-5 | NA | TRBV10-3 | CATGDRERETQYF | TGTGCCACTGGAGACAGGGAGAGAGAGACCCAGTACTTC
NA | TRBJ2-5 | NA | TRBV12-3/TRBV12-4 | CASSLNPSLQETQYF | TGTGCCAGCAGCCTTAACCCGAGTCTACAAGAGACCCAGTACTTC
NA | TRBJ1-1 | NA | TRBV6-2/TRBV6-3 | CASRATINTEAFF | TGTGCCAGCCGCGCGACTATAAACACTGAAGCTTTCTTT
NA | TRBJ1-2 | NA | TRBV29-1 | CSVEGMVGYTF | TGCAGCGTTGAAGGCATGGTTGGCTACACCTTC
NA | TRBJ2-1 | NA | TRBV7-9 | CASMESSYNEQFF | TGTGCCAGTATGGAGAGCTCCTACAATGAGCAGTTCTTC
TRBD2 | TRBJ2-7 | NA | TRBV6-1 | CASKTSGGIYEQYF | TGTGCCAGCAAAACTAGCGGGGGGATCTACGAGCAGTACTTC
NA | TRBJ2-1 | NA | TRBV29-1 | CSMKGSGAYNEQFF | TGCAGCATGAAGGGTTCAGGGGCTTACAATGAGCAGTTCTTC
NA | TRBJ1-2 | NA | TRBV2 | CASTALGGEGYYGYTF | TGTGCCAGCACGGCGCTAGGAGGGGAAGGGTATTATGGCTACACCTTC
NA | TRBJ2-2 | NA | TRBV29-1 | CSVERVNTGELFF | TGCAGCGTTGAGAGGGTGAACACCGGGGAGCTGTTTTTT
TRBD2 | TRBJ2-7 | few | TRBV20-1 | CSALSGGASYEQYF | TGCAGTGCCCTTAGCGGGGGGGCGTCCTACGAGCAGTACTTC
NA | TRBJ2-7 | NA | TRBV4-1 | CASCQDGIYEQYF | TGCGCCAGCTGCCAAGACGGGATCTACGAGCAGTACTTC
NA | TRBJ2-1 | few | TRBV3-1 | CASSQRVNTRGRYNEQFF | TGTGCCAGCAGCCAAAGGGTAAATACTCGCGGCAGATACAATGAGCAGTTCTTC
NA | TRBJ1-2 | NA | TRBV12-3/TRBV12-4 | CASSPLDSLYGYTF | TGTGCCAGCAGCCCGTTGGACAGCCTCTATGGCTACACCTTC
NA | TRBJ2-6 | NA | TRBV11-2 | CASSLVQGFSGANVLTF | TGTGCCAGCAGCTTAGTGCAGGGGTTCTCTGGGGCCAACGTCCTGACTTTC
NA | TRBJ1-2 | once | TRBV27 | CASRSIGPYGYTF | TGTGCCAGCAGGTCTATCGGACCCTATGGCTACACCTTC
TRBD1 | TRBJ2-5 | NA | TRBV3-1 | CASSPPGQGILQETQYF | TGTGCCAGCAGCCCTCCGGGACAGGGGATCCTACAAGAGACCCAGTACTTC
NA | TRBJ2-5 | few | TRBV10-2 | CASSITGTQETQYF | TGCGCCAGCAGTATAACCGGGACACAAGAGACCCAGTACTTC
NA | TRBJ1-6 | NA | TRBV7-2 | CASSRAHSPLHF | TGTGCCAGCAGCCGAGCCCATTCACCCCTCCACTTT